The 25 T cell receptor beta chains presented below share a single source sample, sequenced in a study of T cell responses to AZD1222 COVID-19 vaccine. The protocol was immunoSEQ multiplex PCR, while the TCRdb copy is restricted to in-frame clones and leaves out a portion. Of about 110,000 clones listed, nearly 90% were seen once; the top ten hold approximately 3.5%. This sample comprised peripheral blood, obtained on day 0 of AZD1222 vaccination. The receptors derive from an adult in good health.

This chain links TRBV7-9 with TRBJ1-1, with a possible D match to TRBD1 (6 bases). This CDR3 region has 13 residues. The V end lost 8 bases, the J end lost 1 base, and 11 bases lay between the germline ends. The germline CDR1 and CDR2 sequences are SEHNR and FQNEAQ (reference sequence). CDR3 DNA sequence: TGTGCCAGCCAAGGACAGCAGAACACTGAAGCTTTCTTT. Its translation: CASQGQQNTEAFF.

The sample holds a few counts of this clone. The gene calls are TRBV5-1 and TRBJ2-7; the match to TRBD1 covers 10 bases. The CDR3 extends over 14 amino acids. Germline V lookup: CDR1 SGHRS, CDR2 YFSETQ. With 2 bases clipped from V and 6 bases from J, the junction kept 5 bases outside the gene matches. The CDR3 nucleotides read TGCGCCAGCAGCTTTGGGACAGGGGTGGGCGAGCAGTACTTC. It yields the protein CASSFGTGVGEQYF. The full variable domain, with the rest looked up from reference TRBV5-1 and TRBJ2-7, is KAGVTQTPRYLIKTRGQQVTLSCSPISGHRSVSWYQQTPGQGLQFLFEYFSETQRNKGNFPGRFSGRQFSNSRSEMNVSTLELGDSALYLCASSFGTGVGEQYFGPGTRLTVT.

The V gene is TRBV19, the J gene TRBJ2-7; D call uncertain. V was clipped by 5 bases and J by 1 base, with 12 bases between them. This CDR3 contains 14 residues. From germline, CDR1 is LNHDA and CDR2 SQIVND (reference sequence). The CDR3: CASSSASRSYEQYF. The CDR3 DNA follows: TGTGCCAGTAGTTCCGCCTCCAGGTCCTACGAGCAGTACTTC. Together with reference TRBV19 and TRBJ2-7, the CDR3 gives the full variable domain: DGGITQSPKYLFRKEGQNVTLSCEQNLNHDAMYWYRQDPGQGLRLIYYSQIVNDFQKGDIAEGYSVSREKKESFPLTVTSAQKNPTAFYLCASSSASRSYEQYFGPGTRLTVT.

This rearrangement joins TRBV18 to TRBJ2-2; 10 bases map to TRBD2. CDR1 KGHSH and CDR2 LQKENI come from the germline V gene. This CDR3 is built from 19 residues. J gave up 0 bases and V 3 bases, and 10 bases lay outside the gene matches. CDR3 protein: CASSPSGGTSSSNTGELFF. CDR3 in DNA: TGTGCCAGCTCACCTAGCGGGGGGACTAGTTCTTCGAACACCGGGGAGCTGTTTTTT.

The J gene is TRBJ2-3, the V gene TRBV24-1, with a possible D match to TRBD2 (6 bases). The CDR3 consists of 14 residues. Germline V gene lookup returns CDR1 KGHDR and CDR2 SFDVKD. Trimming took off 8 bases at V and 2 bases at J, with 13 bases between the two ends. CDR3 sequence: CATKGGGLTDTQYF. CDR3 in DNA: TGTGCCACCAAGGGAGGCGGACTCACAGATACGCAGTATTTT.

The count of this clone is one. At the DNA level, this CDR3 is encoded by other sequences in the same sample as well. The genes are TRBV27 and TRBJ1-5; tentative D call: TRBD1 (6 bases). Trimming pared 0 bases from V and 2 bases from J, leaving 8 bases between. The germline V gene encodes CDR1 MNHEY and CDR2 SMNVEV (reference sequence). The CDR3 extends over 15 amino acids. The chain's CDR3 is CASSLSRQGNQPQHF. CDR3 DNA: TGTGCCAGCAGTTTATCTAGACAGGGCAATCAGCCCCAGCATTTT.

The chain joins TRBV28 to TRBJ1-2; D not resolved. Germline V gene lookup returns CDR1 MDHEN and CDR2 SYDVKM. Trimming left V 2 bases short and J 7 bases short, with 11 bases between. The CDR3 is made up of 13 amino acids. CDR3: CASSLGGSSGYTF. The CDR3 nucleotides are TGTGCCAGCAGTTTAGGTGGTTCTAGTGGCTACACCTTC.

The chain couples TRBV7-9 to TRBJ1-2; 7 bases fit TRBD1. Unmatched junction bases numbered 5, after V lost 1 base and J lost 6 bases. This CDR3 is 14 amino acids long. The germline CDR1 and CDR2 sequences are SEHNR and FQNEAQ (reference sequence). CDR3 loop: CASSLVVGGDGYTF. CDR3 DNA sequence: TGTGCCAGCAGCTTAGTGGTAGGGGGCGATGGCTACACCTTC.

The chain combines TRBV7-9 with TRBJ1-1; TRBD1 matches 9 bases. CDR1 SEHNR and CDR2 FQNEAQ come from the germline V gene (reference sequence). The CDR3 spans 16 residues. V lost 4 bases, J lost 0 bases, and 6 bases stayed unmatched. The CDR3: CASSSQTGGMNTEAFF. CDR3 coding DNA: TGTGCCAGCAGCTCCCAGACAGGGGGTATGAACACTGAAGCTTTCTTT.

The chain recombines TRBV6-1 with TRBJ2-1; D remains unclear. Germline CDR1 MNHNS, CDR2 SASEGT. This CDR3 is built from 11 residues. Trimming took off 0 bases at V and 7 bases at J, with 1 base between the two ends. The CDR3 nucleotides are TGTGCCAGCAGTGAAGCAAATGAGCAGTTCTTC. It specifies CASSEANEQFF.

The chain recombines TRBV12-3 or TRBV12-4 with TRBJ2-3; no clear D. CDR3 size: 12 residues. Trimming took off 6 bases at V and 6 bases at J, with 10 bases between the two ends. CDR3 nucleotides: TGTGCCAGCAGCACCCTGACCGATACGCAGTATTTT. This translates into CASSTLTDTQYF.

The chain combines TRBV18 with TRBJ1-5, with a weak D call TRBD1 (6 bases). V shed 1 base and J shed 5 bases, with 9 bases lying between them. The CDR3 runs to 14 residues. In germline, CDR1 is KGHSH, CDR2 LQKENI. CDR3 sequence reads: CASSPRAGDQPQHF. In nucleotides, the CDR3 is TGTGCCAGCTCACCACGGGCAGGGGATCAGCCCCAGCATTTT.

The genes are TRBV5-1 and TRBJ1-2; TRBD1 matches at 9 bases. Germline lookup yields CDR1 SGHRS and CDR2 YFSETQ. This CDR3 is 15 amino acids long. V was pared by 0 bases and J by 4 bases, with 4 bases of the junction left unmatched. The CDR3: CASSLAGTGRYGYTF. For the CDR3, the DNA is TGCGCCAGCAGCTTGGCCGGGACAGGGCGCTATGGCTACACCTTC.

This chain links TRBV7-2 with TRBJ2-7, with D tentatively TRBD1 or TRBD2 (5 bases each). CDR3 length equals 15 residues. Trimming shortened V by 5 bases and J by 0 bases, and 14 bases separated the two germline ends. CDR1 SGHTA and CDR2 FQGNSA come from the germline V gene. The CDR3 sequence: CASSARGSSSYEQYF. Written as DNA, the CDR3 is TGTGCCAGCAGCGCGAGGGGCAGTAGCTCCTACGAGCAGTACTTC. The whole variable domain, remainder taken from reference TRBV7-2 and TRBJ2-7, is GAGVSQSPSNKVTEKGKDVELRCDPISGHTALYWYRQSLGQGLEFLIYFQGNSAPDKSGLPSDRFSAERTGGSVSTLTIQRTQQEDSAVYLCASSARGSSSYEQYFGPGTRLTVT.

The chain carries TRBV5-1 and TRBJ2-1; 8 nucleotides match TRBD2. The CDR3 is 16 residues long. Losses at the gene ends were 0 bases for V and 7 bases for J; bases not matched to a gene: 9. The germline CDR1 and CDR2 sequences are SGHRS and YFSETQ. Here the CDR3 reads CASSLARASGRNEQFF. In DNA, the CDR3 is TGCGCCAGCAGCTTGGCCAGGGCTAGCGGGCGGAATGAGCAGTTCTTC. Using reference TRBV5-1 and TRBJ2-1 for the parts outside the CDR3, the full variable domain is KAGVTQTPRYLIKTRGQQVTLSCSPISGHRSVSWYQQTPGQGLQFLFEYFSETQRNKGNFPGRFSGRQFSNSRSEMNVSTLELGDSALYLCASSLARASGRNEQFFGPGTRLTVL.

In this sample, this clone turned up a few times. The chain employs TRBV7-6 and TRBJ2-7; D not certain. V shed 5 bases and J shed 5 bases, with 13 bases lying between them. CDR1 and CDR2 (germline): SGHVS, FNYEAQ. The CDR3 runs to 13 residues. The CDR3 bases are TGTGCCAGCAGCGCCCTGGCCCTTAACGAGCAGTACTTC. This sequence encodes CASSALALNEQYF.

This clone was observed a few times. This chain joins TRBV7-2 and TRBJ1-3; TRBD1 matches at 7 bases. In germline, CDR1 is SGHTA, CDR2 FQGNSA. V was clipped by 4 bases and J by 0 bases; unmatched bases: 6. The CDR3 runs 16 residues. The CDR3 DNA is TGTGCCAGCAGCTCCAGGGGACAGTCCTCTGGAAACACCATATATTTT. Translation gives CASSSRGQSSGNTIYF.

The J gene is TRBJ2-6, the V gene TRBV18; 10 nucleotides match TRBD1. In germline, CDR1 is KGHSH, CDR2 LQKENI. Losses at the gene ends were 4 bases for V and 2 bases for J; bases not matched to a gene: 11. CDR3 length: 19 amino acids. The CDR3 is CASSLNRDRGNPGANVLTF. The CDR3 bases are TGTGCCAGCTCACTGAACCGGGACAGGGGAAATCCTGGGGCCAACGTCCTGACTTTC.

This chain joins TRBV10-3 and TRBJ2-7; no reliable D call. Trimming removed 6 bases from V and 2 bases from J, with 8 bases in between. CDR1 and CDR2 (germline): ENHRY, SYGVKD. The CDR3 covers 12 residues. CDR3 region: CAISETTYEQYF. DNA for the CDR3: TGTGCCATCAGCGAGACCACCTACGAGCAGTACTTC.

This clone has only a few counts. The V call is TRBV28, the J call TRBJ1-3; 9 bases are a match to TRBD1. The V gene's germline CDR1 is MDHEN and CDR2 SYDVKM. Losses at the gene ends were 3 bases for V and 2 bases for J; bases not matched to a gene: 11. This CDR3 is 18 amino acids long. The CDR3 DNA reads as TGTGCCAGCAGTTTGGCGATAGACAGGGGGTACGCTGGAAACACCATATATTTT. Translating gives CASSLAIDRGYAGNTIYF.

J is TRBJ1-3 and V is TRBV5-6, with D tentatively TRBD1 (5 bases). This CDR3 comprises 16 residues. Trimming shortened V by 4 bases and J by 0 bases, and 14 bases separated the two germline ends. Germline-derived CDR1 and CDR2 are SGHDT and YYEEEE. This chain's CDR3 is CASSPLGGYSGNTIYF. The CDR3 nucleotides are TGTGCCAGCAGCCCCCTGGGGGGTTACTCTGGAAACACCATATATTTT.

The genes are TRBV7-3 and TRBJ2-2, with 9 bases matching TRBD1. CDR1 and CDR2 from the germline V gene are SGHTA and FQGTGA. V shed 5 bases, J shed 5 bases, and the junction held 6 bases outside the gene matches. This CDR3 is 15 amino acids long. The CDR3 DNA follows: TGTGCCAGCAGCGCGGGACAGGGAGGGACCGGGGAGCTGTTTTTT. Encoded protein: CASSAGQGGTGELFF.

The chain couples TRBV27 to TRBJ2-1, with 13 positions matching TRBD2. This CDR3 is 19 amino acids long. The junction had 5 bases not matched to a gene; V was cut back by 0 bases and J by 0 bases. CDR1 is MNHEY, CDR2 SMNVEV, per germline (reference sequence). This chain's CDR3 is CASSLSWTSGSLSYNEQFF. In DNA form, the CDR3 reads TGTGCCAGCAGTTTATCGTGGACTAGCGGGAGCCTCTCCTACAATGAGCAGTTCTTC.

The genes are TRBV2 and TRBJ2-7; D is possibly TRBD1 (6 bases). This CDR3 contains 14 residues. Germline loops: CDR1 SNHLY, CDR2 FYNNEI. The V end was cut by 6 bases, the J end by 2 bases, with 14 bases between. CDR3 sequence reads: CASRVQGPTYEQYF. In DNA, the CDR3 is TGTGCCAGCAGAGTACAGGGACCCACCTACGAGCAGTACTTC.

V usage is TRBV19 and J usage is TRBJ2-1; 8 bases line up with TRBD1. J gave up 7 bases and V 1 base, and 6 bases lay outside the gene matches. From germline, CDR1 is LNHDA and CDR2 SQIVND (reference sequence). The CDR3 totals 15 residues. The CDR3 nucleotides are TGTGCCAGTAGTATAGGCGGCAGGGGGCGGAATGAGCAGTTCTTC. Translated: CASSIGGRGRNEQFF.